A selection of T cell receptor beta chains follows, all from one sample in a study of blood T cells in healthy people across ages. Each CDR3 protein is one row after TCRdb ran MiXCR on the 5' RACE reads. The table shows more than 650,000 distinct CDR3 sequences, with about 24% occurring only once. Material for sequencing was blood. The receptors here all came from a man aged 65-85 years in good health. Each CDR3 is given with its conserved first and last residue. D genes are given only for firm matches. Some rows have no size entry. The others give once, few or many, or a class for an expanded clone.

j_call d_call clone_size v_call cdr3_nt cdr3_aa
TRBJ2-1 TRBD2 NA TRBV5-5 TGTGCCAGCAGCCCCCGGGACATAAGACTAGCGGGAAGCTACAATGAGCAGTTCTTC CASSPRDIRLAGSYNEQFF
TRBJ2-1 TRBD2 NA TRBV5-1 TGCGCCAGCAGCTTGAATTACGCGGGAGGGGATGAGCAGTTCTTC CASSLNYAGGDEQFF
TRBJ2-2 NA NA TRBV2 TGTGCCAGCATCAAAGAGTTGGGACCTTCTAACACCGGGGAGCTGTTTTTT CASIKELGPSNTGELFF
TRBJ2-1 TRBD2 many TRBV29-1 TGCAGCGTTGTGGAGAGCGGGAGCTACAATGAGCAGTTCTTC CSVVESGSYNEQFF
TRBJ2-5 NA NA TRBV25-1 TGTGCCAGCAGTGAATTCCCTTGGGTGACCCAGTACTTC CASSEFPWVTQYF
TRBJ1-2 NA NA TRBV2 TGTGCCAGCACGGTAGTCGTTAGCTATGGCTACACCTTC CASTVVVSYGYTF
TRBJ2-2 NA NA TRBV7-8 TGTGCCTCTCGGGGCCTCCAAAGAAGAACCGGGGAGCTGTTTTTT CASRGLQRRTGELFF
TRBJ2-1 TRBD2 few TRBV10-3 TGTGCCATCAGTAGGGGACTAGCGGGAGGAAACAAGGAGCAGTTCTTC CAISRGLAGGNKEQFF
TRBJ2-5 TRBD1 few TRBV2 TGTGCCAGCAGTACGACAGGGTTCGGGGAGACCCAGTACTTC CASSTTGFGETQYF
TRBJ1-3 TRBD1 NA TRBV7-2 TGTGCCAGCAGCTTAGTGGGACAGCGCTCTGGAAACACCATATATTTT CASSLVGQRSGNTIYF
TRBJ2-3 NA NA TRBV19 TGTGCCAGTACCCCTCAGGACAGCTTGGGCACAGATACGCAGTATTTT CASTPQDSLGTDTQYF
TRBJ2-5 NA few TRBV7-9 TGTGCCAGCAGCTTAAGGGGTTCGGGGGAGACCCAGTACTTC CASSLRGSGETQYF
TRBJ1-1 NA NA TRBV12-3/TRBV12-4 TGTGCCAGCAGTCAGGCACAGGGTGGGGGAAGTGAAGCTTTCTTT CASSQAQGGGSEAFF
TRBJ2-1 NA few TRBV7-9 TGTGCCGGGCGGGGAAACCACAATGAGCAGTTCTTC CAGRGNHNEQFF
TRBJ2-3 NA many TRBV4-3 TGCGCCAGCAGCCAAGGCGGGCTCACAGATACGCAGTATTTT CASSQGGLTDTQYF
TRBJ2-3 TRBD2 NA TRBV19 TGTGCCAGTAGTTTCAAGCGGGGGGGCACAGATACGCAGTATTTT CASSFKRGGTDTQYF
TRBJ2-2 NA few TRBV12-3/TRBV12-4 TGTGCCAGCAGTTTCGGGGGGCAGCCCACCGGGGAGCTGTTTTTT CASSFGGQPTGELFF
TRBJ2-3 TRBD2 few TRBV4-1 TGCGCCAGCAGCCAAGATCCACTAGCGGGGGGCGGAGGTACGCAGTATTTT CASSQDPLAGGGGTQYF
TRBJ1-2 NA NA TRBV6-5 TGTGCCAGCAGTTACTCGTTCCGGGTGAACTATGGCTACACCTTC CASSYSFRVNYGYTF
TRBJ1-1 TRBD1 NA TRBV29-1 TGCAGCGTTGGTAGGACAGGGAAAACTGAAGCTTTCTTT CSVGRTGKTEAFF
TRBJ2-1 TRBD2 NA TRBV5-1 TGCGCCAGCAGCTCTAACAGGGATACTCCGGGACTAGCGAGGAATGAGCAGTTCTTC CASSSNRDTPGLARNEQFF
TRBJ1-4 NA NA TRBV5-5 TGTGCCAGCAGCTTGGAGGGTAATCAAAAACTGTTTTTT CASSLEGNQKLFF
TRBJ2-5 TRBD2 NA TRBV5-1 TGCGCCAGCAGCGCATCTAATAGCGGGGGAACCAGACAAGAGACCCAGTACTTC CASSASNSGGTRQETQYF
TRBJ2-1 TRBD2 NA TRBV12-3/TRBV12-4 TGTGCCAGCAGTAGGACTAGCGGGAGGGCAGGCAATGAGCAGTTCTTC CASSRTSGRAGNEQFF
TRBJ1-1 NA few TRBV18 TGTGCCAGCTCACCCAGACAGGCTGGGGGCACTGAAGCTTTCTTT CASSPRQAGGTEAFF
TRBJ2-5 TRBD1 NA TRBV20-1 TGCAGTGCAACACGACAGGGGGCATCCCAAGAGACCCAGTACTTC CSATRQGASQETQYF
TRBJ1-5 NA NA TRBV12-3/TRBV12-4 TGTGCCAGCAGTTTAGGGCCTAGCAATCAGCCCCAGCATTTT CASSLGPSNQPQHF
TRBJ2-1 TRBD2 NA TRBV20-1 TGCCTTGCCGACGGGGGGAATAATGAGCAGTTCTTC CLADGGNNEQFF
TRBJ1-1 NA NA TRBV20-1 TGCAGTGCTAGAGCGGCAGGGAGGACTGAAGCTTTCTTT CSARAAGRTEAFF
TRBJ2-2 NA few TRBV7-2 TGTGCCAGCAGCTCCCGCGTCACCGGGGAGCTGTTTTTT CASSSRVTGELFF
TRBJ2-3 NA NA TRBV12-3/TRBV12-4 TGTGCCAGCAGTTATCAGGGGAAGGGGACAGATACGCAGTATTTT CASSYQGKGTDTQYF
TRBJ1-6 NA few TRBV20-1 TGCAGTGCTTGGAACAGGCTGCATGCCTATAATTCACCCCTCCACTTT CSAWNRLHAYNSPLHF
TRBJ2-3 NA few TRBV20-1 TGCAGTGCTAGAGATCTGAGCAGAGATACGCAGTATTTT CSARDLSRDTQYF
TRBJ1-5 TRBD1 NA TRBV10-3 TGTACCATCAGCTCGGACAGGGGTAGCAATCAGCCCCAGCATTTT CTISSDRGSNQPQHF
TRBJ2-3 TRBD1 NA TRBV29-1 TGCAGCGACGAACAGGGGACAGATACGCAGTATTTT CSDEQGTDTQYF
TRBJ1-4 NA NA TRBV5-6 TGTGCCAGCAGCCTCCGGTGGCCTAATGAAAAACTGTTTTTT CASSLRWPNEKLFF
TRBJ2-3 NA NA TRBV9 TGTGCCAGCAGCGTAGCTGGGGGCCAACTCACAGATACGCAGTATTTT CASSVAGGQLTDTQYF